Listed below are T cell receptor beta chains from one sample, sequenced in a study of memory CD8 T cells in hepatitis C reinfection. Assay used: immunoSEQ multiplex PCR; TCRdb lists only in-frame clones, some missing. The data show about 46,000 clones, about 91% seen once. The sample consisted of naive CD8+ T cells sorted from blood. These receptors were taken from a young man with hepatitis C virus infection. The CDR3 runs from the conserved cysteine through the conserved F or W.

v_call	j_call	cdr3_length	cdr3_aa
TRBV5-1	TRBJ2-7	14	CASSRGTGIDEQYF
TRBV11-2	TRBJ2-7	20	CASSLDMLPAPDTLAYEQYF
TRBV4-1	TRBJ1-1	14	CASSHLTGNTEAFF
TRBV7-2	TRBJ2-1	17	CASSFGTSSGSYNEQFF
TRBV19	TRBJ2-1	13	CASNGGFDAWQFF
TRBV29-1	TRBJ1-5	13	CSVTTGGNQPQHF
TRBV9	TRBJ2-3	13	CASSASPGHTQYF
TRBV19	TRBJ1-5	15	CASSIGGGYDQPQHF
TRBV12-5	TRBJ2-5	19	CASGLVLSLAGESQETQYF
TRBV9	TRBJ2-5	15	CASSVGGGPKETQYF
TRBV6-4	TRBJ2-2	15	CASSETSGNTGELFF
TRBV27	TRBJ1-2	14	CASSWGEGSDGYTF
TRBV7-8	TRBJ2-2	19	CASSYRLAGGSLSTGELFF
TRBV7-9	TRBJ2-3	19	CASSLVPDREKNSTDTQYF
TRBV19	NA	13	CASSTRIDYEQYF
TRBV4-1	TRBJ2-1	17	CASSQFTSGSRSNEQFF
TRBV7-9	TRBJ1-4	16	CASSLAGGSTNEKLFF
TRBV29-1	TRBJ2-5	19	CSVDLRFTGALNFQETQYF
TRBV19	TRBJ2-1	13	CARSSWGGNEQFF
TRBV27	TRBJ2-5	15	CASSYSGGAGETQYF
TRBV7-8	TRBJ2-7	13	CASSQGQGNEQYF
TRBV29-1	TRBJ2-1	16	CSVGTSGRGSYNEQFF
TRBV6-1	TRBJ1-2	15	CASSERTGGHYGYTF
TRBV28	TRBJ1-3	16	CASSFDQGESGNTIYF
TRBV4-1	TRBJ2-7	15	CASSQAHRMEGEQYF
TRBV9	TRBJ2-5	13	CASSVVAGETQYF
TRBV6-5	TRBJ2-1	15	CASSFTSGGHNEQFF
TRBV5-1	TRBJ2-5	14	CASSTGLLQETQYF
TRBV11-2	TRBJ2-7	14	CASSLDPGQGGQYF
TRBV27	TRBJ2-3	14	CASSLSVYTDTQYF
TRBV5-6	TRBJ1-3	16	CASRNGGAFHGNTIYF
TRBV28	TRBJ2-1	15	CASTKENREVDEQFF
TRBV27	TRBJ2-5	16	CASRVAGLAGQETQYF
TRBV9	TRBJ2-3	16	CASSVGTSGYTDTQYF
TRBV7-9	TRBJ1-1	14	CASSPRQGNTEAFF
TRBV6-6	TRBJ2-7	11	CATLGAGEQYF
TRBV2	TRBJ1-2	15	CASSVQGPPNYGYTF
TRBV27	NA	15	CASSTWDRGRNEQYF
TRBV5-4	TRBJ2-5	18	CASSRLGSSGSDQEIQYF
TRBV11-2	TRBJ1-1	15	CASSGKGQGETEAFF
TRBV4-1	TRBJ1-3	17	CASSQVLAGFSGNTIYF
TRBV29-1	TRBJ2-1	14	CSLVYRGQGYEQFF
TRBV11-2	TRBJ2-5	18	CASSPGTSGSHFLGTQYF
TRBV11-2	TRBJ2-1	18	CASSLGLAGGPSYNEQFF
TRBV28	TRBJ2-6	15	CASRRQGSGANVLTF
TRBV11-2	TRBJ1-1	14	CASSLVWGDSEAFF
TRBV6-6	TRBJ2-5	11	CASMGGETQYF
TRBV7-9	TRBJ1-5	17	CASSLEFGGGSNQPQHF
TRBV9	TRBJ2-2	16	CASSDTGTDYAGELFF
TRBV10-3	TRBJ1-6	15	CAISDFGQDNSPLHF
TRBV2	TRBJ2-3	14	CASSEELATDTQYF
TRBV9	TRBJ2-2	21	CASSEGRSGGGPGVNTGELLF
TRBV5-4	TRBJ2-2	14	CASSLGQSTGELFF